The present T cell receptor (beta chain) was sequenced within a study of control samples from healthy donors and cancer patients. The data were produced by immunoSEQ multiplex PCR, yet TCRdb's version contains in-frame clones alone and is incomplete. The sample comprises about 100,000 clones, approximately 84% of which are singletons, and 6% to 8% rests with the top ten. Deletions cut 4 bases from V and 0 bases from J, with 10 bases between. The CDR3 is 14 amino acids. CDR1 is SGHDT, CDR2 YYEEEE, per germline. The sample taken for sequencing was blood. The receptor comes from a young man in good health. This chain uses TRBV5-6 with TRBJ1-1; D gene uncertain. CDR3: CASSPDLMNTEAFF. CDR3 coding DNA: TGTGCCAGCAGCCCGGACTTAATGAACACTGAAGCTTTCTTT.